This T cell receptor (beta chain) was documented in a study of blood T cells in healthy people across ages. Study-level background: Capture by template switching was about one barcoded beta molecule per two T cells.

The ends were cut back, 5 bases at V and 0 bases at J, with 14 bases in the middle. Per germline, CDR1 SGHAT and CDR2 FQDESV (reference sequence). The CDR3 length is 16 residues. Then a second PCR, running roughly 7 to 11 cycles, was carried out with a sample-barcoded 5' primer and a J-beta primer mix. Each CDR3 protein gets one entry after TCRdb re-called the 5' RACE reads with MiXCR. This table has approximately 800,000 distinct CDR3 sequences, more than 45% appearing once. In its sample, this clonotype was seen a few times. The clonotype originates from a man younger than 45 in good health. The V and J genes are TRBV11-1 and TRBJ2-4; possibly TRBD1 for D (5 bases). Sequenced: blood. CDR3 nucleotide sequence: TGTGCCAGCAGCGATGGACATATTGTAGCCAAAAACATTCAGTACTTC. Translation: CASSDGHIVAKNIQYF.